Each of the 29 T cell receptor beta chains below was sequenced from the same sample in a study of blood T cells in healthy people across ages (dated by TCRdb to between 2014 and 2016). Libraries were prepared through 5' RACE. The instrument was an Illumina HiSeq 2500. A second about 7 to 11 cycle PCR used a sample-barcoded 5' primer and a J-beta primer mix. The public reads were reanalyzed by TCRdb: fastp trimming at Q25, MiXCR alignment, in-frame beta chains only. Identical CDR3 protein sequences are pooled into one entry, listed with their most common genes and DNA. This sample comprises 1.5 million to 2 million distinct CDR3 sequences, 28% of them detected only once. The ten largest make up approximately 7.7% of the sample. What was sequenced was blood. Every receptor here comes from a woman in her twenties or thirties in good health.

This clonotype was found a few times. The V gene is TRBV2, the J gene TRBJ2-3; D tentatively fits TRBD1 or TRBD2 (6 bases each). Looked up from germline, CDR1 is SNHLY and CDR2 is FYNNEI. Between the trimmed V and J ends, which lost 7 bases and 4 bases, there was a span of 15 bases. The CDR3 runs to 14 residues. The CDR3 sequence is CASTRGGRADTQYF. CDR3 DNA sequence: TGTGCCAGCACCCGAGGGGGGCGGGCAGATACGCAGTATTTT.

This clonotype has more than one count but fewer than ten. V and J are TRBV5-1 and TRBJ2-1; TRBD1 agrees at 10 bases. Germline lookup yields CDR1 SGHRS and CDR2 YFSETQ. The CDR3 length is 15 residues. J gave up 7 bases and V 3 bases, and 7 bases lay outside the gene matches. The CDR3 DNA follows: TGCGCCAGCAGCTACCCGGACAGGGGGGGGAATGAGCAGTTCTTC. Its translation is CASSYPDRGGNEQFF.

This clonotype was picked up a small number of times. This chain joins TRBV12-3 or TRBV12-4 and TRBJ1-4, with TRBD1 identical over 7 bases. J was trimmed by 5 bases and V by 5 bases; bases with no gene match: 11. CDR3 length: 16 residues. CDR3 sequence (DNA): TGTGCCAGCAGTGCCCGATGGGACAGTTCAAATGAAAAACTGTTTTTT. Translation gives CASSARWDSSNEKLFF.

This clonotype occurred many times. The chain employs TRBV7-6 and TRBJ2-1, with 10 positions matching TRBD2. J gave up 4 bases and V 2 bases, and 8 bases lay outside the gene matches. CDR1 and CDR2 from the germline V gene are SGHVS and FNYEAQ. CDR3 size: 17 residues. The CDR3 is CASSLQLAGGFYNEQFF. CDR3 in DNA: TGTGCCAGCAGCTTACAATTAGCGGGGGGTTTTTACAATGAGCAGTTCTTC.

This clonotype was detected many times. This chain uses TRBV24-1 with TRBJ1-5, with D possibly being TRBD1 (5 bases). Germline lookup yields CDR1 KGHDR and CDR2 SFDVKD. Between the trimmed V and J ends, which lost 4 bases and 1 base, there was a span of 10 bases. This CDR3 contains 15 residues. In DNA form, the CDR3 reads TGTGCCACCAGTGACCCCAGGGTAAGCAATCAGCCCCAGCATTTT. Its protein product is CATSDPRVSNQPQHF.

This clonotype was seen more than once but under ten times. The chain has TRBV7-2 and TRBJ2-5, with 12 bases identical to TRBD2. V trimming: 2 bases; J trimming: 3 bases; junction bases outside the gene matches: 4. The CDR3 runs 16 residues. Germline lookup yields CDR1 SGHTA and CDR2 FQGNSA. This CDR3 reads CASSLRASGREETQYF. The CDR3 DNA sequence: TGTGCCAGCAGCTTAAGAGCTAGCGGGAGGGAAGAGACCCAGTACTTC.

Only a few counts were recorded for this clonotype. The chain joins TRBV4-1 to TRBJ2-1, with 8 bases that match TRBD2. Trimming cost V 6 bases and J 0 bases; bases outside gene matches: 7. The CDR3 has 16 amino acids. Per germline, CDR1 MGHRA and CDR2 YSYEKL. The CDR3 region has the DNA TGCGCCAGCAGGTCACCCGGGACTAGCTCCTACAATGAGCAGTTCTTC. This translates into CASRSPGTSSYNEQFF.

This clonotype has ten or more counts. The gene calls are TRBV29-1 and TRBJ1-4, with 7 bases lining up with TRBD1. Germline loops: CDR1 SQVTM, CDR2 ANQGSEA. CDR3 size: 13 residues. V lost 6 bases and J lost 5; bases outside the gene matches: 6. The CDR3 nucleotides read TGCAGCGTGATCTGGACAGGCAATGAAAAACTGTTTTTT. This encodes CSVIWTGNEKLFF.

This clonotype was counted a few times. The genes are TRBV29-1 and TRBJ1-2; D ambiguous. CDR1 SQVTM and CDR2 ANQGSEA come from the germline V gene. The CDR3 runs 12 residues. V was cut by 0 bases and J by 5 bases, with 7 bases left in between. CDR3: CSVEDMPYGYTF. As DNA, the CDR3 is TGCAGCGTTGAAGATATGCCATATGGCTACACCTTC.

This CDR3 reads CASTTSIRVPDTQYF. CDR3 DNA sequence: TGTGCCAGCACCACCTCCATAAGGGTGCCAGATACGCAGTATTTT. This chain connects TRBV7-6 to TRBJ2-3; D remains unclear. V dropped 7 bases and J dropped 4 bases, with 18 bases sitting between them. The CDR3 is made up of 15 amino acids. CDR1 SGHVS and CDR2 FNYEAQ come from the germline V gene.

This chain links TRBV20-1 with TRBJ2-3; 9 nucleotides line up with TRBD2. This CDR3 region has 15 residues. The V segment lost 7 bases and the J segment 0 bases; nucleotides outside the gene matches: 8. The germline gives CDR1 DFQATT, CDR2 SNEGSKA (reference sequence). The CDR3 protein is CSVASSGISTDTQYF. The CDR3 coding sequence is TGCAGTGTCGCCTCTAGCGGGATTAGCACAGATACGCAGTATTTT.

This sequence joins TRBV7-3 and TRBJ2-1, with 10 positions matching TRBD1. Germline CDR1 and CDR2: SGHTA and FQGTGA. The CDR3 consists of 16 residues. The trim removed 5 bases at V and 7 bases at J, leaving 11 bases unmatched. The CDR3 reads CASSATSGTGDNEQFF. The CDR3 DNA is TGTGCCAGCAGCGCAACTTCCGGGACAGGGGATAATGAGCAGTTCTTC.

This clonotype was found a few times. The V and J genes are TRBV2 and TRBJ2-3, with TRBD1 as a possible D gene (5 bases). V was clipped by 8 bases and J by 0 bases, with 15 bases between them. In germline, CDR1 is SNHLY, CDR2 FYNNEI. CDR3 size: 15 residues. This CDR3 reads CASRNRRASTDTQYF. For the CDR3, the DNA is TGTGCCAGCCGGAACAGGCGAGCTAGCACAGATACGCAGTATTTT.

For this clonotype: A read error is possible here, since a much larger clone lies one base away. The chain employs TRBV12-3 or TRBV12-4 and TRBJ1-2; D might be TRBD1 (6 bases). This CDR3 is built from 15 residues. Trimming removed 7 bases from V and 6 bases from J, with 21 bases in between. The CDR3 bases are TGTGCCAGCACTCAGAGGACAGACAGGTCTCATGGCTACACCTTC. Protein: CASTQRTDRSHGYTF.

V is TRBV5-1 and J is TRBJ2-5, with a tentative D call TRBD2 (5 bases). The DNA end is more similar to TRBJ2-7, so the J call may be wrong. The CDR3 has 14 residues. From germline, CDR1 is SGHRS and CDR2 YFSETQ. CDR3 sequence: CASSLDTAVYEQYF. CDR3 nucleotide sequence: TGCGCCAGCAGCTTGGATACAGCGGTCTACGAGCAGTACTTC.

This clonotype appeared once. The chain carries TRBV29-1 and TRBJ2-3, with TRBD2 matching 13 bases. The CDR3 contains 14 residues. Germline CDR1 and CDR2: SQVTM and ANQGSEA. The V gene end was trimmed by 6 bases and the J gene end by 8 bases; junction bases not matched to a gene: 8. The CDR3, as DNA: TGCAGCGTCCGGACTAGCGGGAGTAGCGGTACGCAGTATTTT. Encoded protein: CSVRTSGSSGTQYF.

The chain is built from TRBV12-3 or TRBV12-4 and TRBJ2-1, with 7 bases that match TRBD2. The J call may be in error: the DNA end matches TRBJ2-7 better. The CDR3 runs 16 residues. The CDR3: CASSRSGTSPYNEQYF. CDR3 sequence (DNA): TGTGCCAGCAGTCGGAGCGGGACCTCTCCCTACAATGAGCAGTACTTC.

V and J are TRBV28 and TRBJ2-5, with D hard to call. Trimming removed 6 bases at V and 5 bases at J, with 13 bases between. The CDR3 is made up of 13 amino acids. The V gene's germline CDR1 is MDHEN and CDR2 SYDVKM. CDR3 loop: CASRTTVKETQYF. In DNA, the CDR3 is TGTGCCAGCAGAACTACAGTGAAGGAGACCCAGTACTTC.

With regard to this clonotype: A read error may account for a junction end that differs from germline. The chain combines TRBV4-1 with TRBJ1-1; possibly TRBD1 for D (5 bases). CDR3 size: 17 residues. Germline lookup yields CDR1 MGHRA and CDR2 YSYEKL. CDR3: CASSQPRARGAGTEACF. Written as DNA, the CDR3 is TGCGCCAGCAGCCAGCCGCGGGCACGAGGGGCGGGCACTGAAGCTTGCTTT.

The chain joins TRBV12-3 or TRBV12-4 to TRBJ1-5; perhaps TRBD1 as D (5 bases). V lost 7 bases, J lost 5 bases, and 15 bases lay in between. CDR3 length: 14 amino acids. The CDR3 DNA reads as TGTGCCAGCACCCTCGACAGCTCCTATCAGCCCCAGCATTTT. Translation gives CASTLDSSYQPQHF.

This rearrangement joins TRBV5-1 to TRBJ1-2, with TRBD1 as a possible D gene (5 bases). The CDR3 is 13 amino acids. CDR1 is SGHRS and CDR2 is YFSETQ in the germline V gene. Trimming removed 4 bases from V and 7 bases from J, with 14 bases in between. The CDR3 loop is CASSPKPQGGYTF. The CDR3 bases are TGCGCCAGCAGCCCGAAGCCCCAGGGTGGCTACACCTTC.

The chain recombines TRBV2 with TRBJ1-2, with D hard to call. The V end was cut by 6 bases, the J end by 8 bases, with 16 bases between. CDR1 and CDR2 (germline): SNHLY, FYNNEI. The CDR3 loop spans 13 amino acids. CDR3 DNA: TGTGCCAGCAGGAGTGGTGGAAATGGCGGCTACACCTTC. As protein: CASRSGGNGGYTF. The whole variable domain, filled in from reference TRBV2 and TRBJ1-2, reads EPEVTQTPSHQVTQMGQEVILRCVPISNHLYFYWYRQILGQKVEFLVSFYNNEISEKSEIFDDQFSVERPDGSNFTLKIRSTKLEDSAMYFCASRSGGNGGYTFGSGTRLTVV.

The chain has TRBV11-3 and TRBJ2-2; no reliable D call. This CDR3 has 15 amino acids. CDR1 and CDR2 from the germline V gene are SGHNT and YENEEA. V was cut by 5 bases and J by 3 bases, with 13 bases left in between. CDR3 in DNA: TGTGCCAGCAGCCAAGGGTCTCGGGACACCGGGGAGCTGTTTTTT. Encoded protein: CASSQGSRDTGELFF.

This clonotype has just a few counts. The V call is TRBV6-1, the J call TRBJ2-7, with TRBD1 matching 8 bases. V trimming: 4 bases; J trimming: 6 bases; junction bases outside the gene matches: 14. The CDR3 extends over 16 amino acids. Germline V CDR1 and CDR2: MNHNS, SASEGT. The CDR3 loop is CASSAGQAQGLAEQYF. As DNA, the CDR3 is TGTGCCAGCAGTGCGGGACAGGCCCAGGGGTTGGCCGAGCAGTACTTC.

This clonotype was detected only once. The chain recombines TRBV15 with TRBJ2-7, with 11 bases aligning to TRBD1. The germline V gene encodes CDR1 LNHNV and CDR2 YYDKDF (reference sequence). With 8 bases clipped from V and 6 bases from J, the junction kept 3 bases outside the gene matches. There are 12 residues in the CDR3. The DNA of the CDR3 is TGTGCCACCGGGACAGGGGGGAGCGAGCAGTACTTC. This codes for CATGTGGSEQYF.

The sample holds a few counts of this clonotype. A junction end diverges from the germline sequence, so it may reflect a read error. The V call is TRBV20-1, the J call TRBJ2-7; D assignment may be TRBD1 or TRBD2 (5 bases each). From germline, CDR1 is DFQATT and CDR2 SNEGSKA (reference sequence). The CDR3 runs 13 residues. The CDR3 spells CSVRNGGSYEQYF. DNA of the CDR3: TGCAGTGTTAGAAATGGGGGCTCCTACGAGCAGTACTTC.

This chain uses TRBV12-3 or TRBV12-4 with TRBJ2-4; D is possibly TRBD1 (6 bases). This CDR3 has 17 residues. Between the trimmed V and J ends, which lost 5 bases and 3 bases, there was a span of 20 bases. CDR3 region: CASSLQNRVRSKNIQYF. CDR3 nucleotide sequence: TGTGCCAGCAGTCTACAAAACAGGGTTCGCAGCAAAAACATTCAGTACTTC.

This clonotype was detected ten times or more. The chain has TRBV28 and TRBJ2-7; TRBD2 matches at 9 bases. The CDR3 loop spans 13 amino acids. Germline V lookup: CDR1 MDHEN, CDR2 SYDVKM. The CDR3: CAAAGGAPYEQYF. The CDR3 DNA sequence: TGTGCTGCGGCGGGGGGGGCCCCCTACGAGCAGTACTTC.

The chain couples TRBV12-3 or TRBV12-4 to TRBJ2-2; perhaps TRBD1 as D (5 bases). The V and J ends lost 5 bases and 0 bases respectively, with 10 bases between them. This CDR3 has 15 residues. The CDR3 DNA sequence: TGTGCCAGCAGTCCGGACACCCCGAACACCGGGGAGCTGTTTTTT. Its protein product is CASSPDTPNTGELFF.